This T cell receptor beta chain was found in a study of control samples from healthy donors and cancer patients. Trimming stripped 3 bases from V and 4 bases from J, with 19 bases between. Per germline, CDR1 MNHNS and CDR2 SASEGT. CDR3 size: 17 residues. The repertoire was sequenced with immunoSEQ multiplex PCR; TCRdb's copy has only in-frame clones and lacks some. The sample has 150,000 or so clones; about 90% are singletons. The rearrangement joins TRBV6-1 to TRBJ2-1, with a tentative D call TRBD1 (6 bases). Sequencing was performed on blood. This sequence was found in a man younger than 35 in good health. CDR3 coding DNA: TGTGCCAGCAGTGATCCCGGTAGTAAGGGACATTACAATGAGCAGTTCTTC. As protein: CASSDPGSKGHYNEQFF.